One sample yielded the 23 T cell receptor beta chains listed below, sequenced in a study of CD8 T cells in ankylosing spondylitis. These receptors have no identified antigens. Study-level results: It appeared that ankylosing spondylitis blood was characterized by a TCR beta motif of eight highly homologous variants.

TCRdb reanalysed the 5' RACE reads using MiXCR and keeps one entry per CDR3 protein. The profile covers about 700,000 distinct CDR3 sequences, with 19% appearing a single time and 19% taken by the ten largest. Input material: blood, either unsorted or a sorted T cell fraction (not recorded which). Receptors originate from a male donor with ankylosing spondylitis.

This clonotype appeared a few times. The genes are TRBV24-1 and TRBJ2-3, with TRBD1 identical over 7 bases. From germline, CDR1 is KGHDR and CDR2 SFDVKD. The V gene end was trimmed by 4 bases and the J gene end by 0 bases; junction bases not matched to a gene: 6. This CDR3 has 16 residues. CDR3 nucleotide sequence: TGTGCCACCAGTGAACGGACAGGCATTAGCACAGATACGCAGTATTTT. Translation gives CATSERTGISTDTQYF.

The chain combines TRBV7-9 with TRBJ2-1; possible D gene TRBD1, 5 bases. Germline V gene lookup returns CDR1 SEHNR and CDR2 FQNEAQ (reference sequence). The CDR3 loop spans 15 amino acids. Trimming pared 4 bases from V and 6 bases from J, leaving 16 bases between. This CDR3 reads CASSSPPQGFNEQFF. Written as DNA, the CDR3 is TGTGCCAGCAGCTCCCCCCCTCAGGGTTTCAATGAGCAGTTCTTC.

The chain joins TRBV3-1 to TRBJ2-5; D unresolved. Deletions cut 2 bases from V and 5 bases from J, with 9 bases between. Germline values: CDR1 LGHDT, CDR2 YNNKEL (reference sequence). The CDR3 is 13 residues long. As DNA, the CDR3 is TGTGCCAGCAGCCAACCGGGCTGGGAGACCCAGTACTTC. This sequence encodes CASSQPGWETQYF.

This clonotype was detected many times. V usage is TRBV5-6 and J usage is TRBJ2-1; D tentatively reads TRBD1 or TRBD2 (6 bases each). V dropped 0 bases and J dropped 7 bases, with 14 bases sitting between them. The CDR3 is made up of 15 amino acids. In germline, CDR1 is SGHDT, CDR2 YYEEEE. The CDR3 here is CASSLEGGVRNEQFF. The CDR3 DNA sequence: TGTGCCAGCAGCTTGGAGGGGGGAGTGAGGAATGAGCAGTTCTTC.

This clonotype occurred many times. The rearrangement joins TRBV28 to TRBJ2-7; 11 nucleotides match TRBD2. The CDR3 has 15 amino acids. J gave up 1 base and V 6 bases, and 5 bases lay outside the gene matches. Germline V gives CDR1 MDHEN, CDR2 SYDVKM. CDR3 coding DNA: TGTGCCAGCAGCCTAGCGGGAGGCACATCCTACGAGCAGTACTTC. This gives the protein CASSLAGGTSYEQYF.

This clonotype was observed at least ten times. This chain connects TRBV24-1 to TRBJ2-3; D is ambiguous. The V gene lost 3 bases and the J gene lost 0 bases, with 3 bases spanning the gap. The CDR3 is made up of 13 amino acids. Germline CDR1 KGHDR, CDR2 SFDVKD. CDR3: CATSDVSTDTQYF. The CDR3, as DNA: TGTGCCACCAGTGATGTTAGCACAGATACGCAGTATTTT.

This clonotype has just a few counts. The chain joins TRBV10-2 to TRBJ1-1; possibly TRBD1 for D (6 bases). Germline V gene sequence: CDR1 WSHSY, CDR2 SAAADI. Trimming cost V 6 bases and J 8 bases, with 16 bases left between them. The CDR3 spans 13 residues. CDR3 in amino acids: CASRQGTALEAFF. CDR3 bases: TGCGCCAGCAGGCAGGGGACGGCTTTGGAAGCTTTCTTT.

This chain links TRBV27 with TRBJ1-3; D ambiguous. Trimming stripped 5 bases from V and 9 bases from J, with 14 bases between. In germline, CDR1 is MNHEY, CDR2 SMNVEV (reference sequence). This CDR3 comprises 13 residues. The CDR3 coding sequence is TGTGCCAGCAGTCCCCGGGCATTTGGCACCATATATTTT. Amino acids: CASSPRAFGTIYF.

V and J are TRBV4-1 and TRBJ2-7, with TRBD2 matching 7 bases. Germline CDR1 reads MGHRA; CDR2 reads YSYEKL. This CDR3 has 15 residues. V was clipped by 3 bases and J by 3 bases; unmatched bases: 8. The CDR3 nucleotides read TGCGCCAGCAGCCAGCCCCCCAGCGGGATCTACGAGCAGTACTTC. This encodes CASSQPPSGIYEQYF.

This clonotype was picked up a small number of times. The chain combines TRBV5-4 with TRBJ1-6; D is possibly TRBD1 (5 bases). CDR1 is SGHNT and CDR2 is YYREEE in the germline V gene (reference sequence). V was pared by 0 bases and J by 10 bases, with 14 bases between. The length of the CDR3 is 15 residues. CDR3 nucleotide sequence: TGTGCCAGCAGCTTGGCCTTTCGTGGGGACTCACCCCTCCACTTT. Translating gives CASSLAFRGDSPLHF.

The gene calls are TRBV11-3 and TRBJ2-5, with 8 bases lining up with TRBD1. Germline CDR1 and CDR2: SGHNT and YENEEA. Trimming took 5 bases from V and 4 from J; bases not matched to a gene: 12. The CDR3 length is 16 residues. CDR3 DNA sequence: TGTGCCAGCAGCCTCGACGACAGGGGAGTAGGAGAGACCCAGTACTTC. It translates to CASSLDDRGVGETQYF. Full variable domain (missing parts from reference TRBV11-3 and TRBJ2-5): EAGVVQSPRYKIIEKKQPVAFWCNPISGHNTLYWYLQNLGQGPELLIRYENEEAVDDSQLPKDRFSAERLKGVDSTLKIQPAELGDSAVYLCASSLDDRGVGETQYFGPGTRLLVL.

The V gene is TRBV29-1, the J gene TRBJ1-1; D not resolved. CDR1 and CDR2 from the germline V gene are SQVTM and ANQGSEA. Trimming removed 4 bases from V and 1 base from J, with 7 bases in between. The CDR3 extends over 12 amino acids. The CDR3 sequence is CSVAPRNTEAFF. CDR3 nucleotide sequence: TGCAGCGTTGCGCCCCGGAACACTGAAGCTTTCTTT.

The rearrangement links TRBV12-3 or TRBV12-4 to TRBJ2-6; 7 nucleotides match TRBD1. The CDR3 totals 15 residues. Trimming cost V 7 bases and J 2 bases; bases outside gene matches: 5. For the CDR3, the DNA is TGTGCCAGCATTTGGGGACAGACTGGGGCCAACGTCCTGACTTTC. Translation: CASIWGQTGANVLTF.

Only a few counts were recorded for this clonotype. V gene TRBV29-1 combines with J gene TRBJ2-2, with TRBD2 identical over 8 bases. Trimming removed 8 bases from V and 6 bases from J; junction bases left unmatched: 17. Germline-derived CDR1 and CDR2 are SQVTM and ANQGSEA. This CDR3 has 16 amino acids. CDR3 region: CSTSEVAGRGAGELFF. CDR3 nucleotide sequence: TGCAGCACCTCCGAGGTAGCGGGAAGGGGGGCCGGGGAGCTGTTTTTT.

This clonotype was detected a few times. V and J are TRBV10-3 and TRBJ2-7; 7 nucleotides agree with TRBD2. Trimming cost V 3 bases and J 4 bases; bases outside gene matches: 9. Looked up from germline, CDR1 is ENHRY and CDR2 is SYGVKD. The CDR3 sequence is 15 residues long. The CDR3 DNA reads TGTGCCATCAGTGATTTGGGGGGGGGTTTGTACGAGCAGTACTTC. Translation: CAISDLGGGLYEQYF.

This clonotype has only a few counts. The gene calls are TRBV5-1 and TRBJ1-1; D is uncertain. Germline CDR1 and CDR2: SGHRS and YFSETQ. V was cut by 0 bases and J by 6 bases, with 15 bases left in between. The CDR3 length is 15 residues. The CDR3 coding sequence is TGCGCCAGCAGCTTGGTCGGAGGCTCGGTCCCTGAAGCTTTCTTT. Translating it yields CASSLVGGSVPEAFF.

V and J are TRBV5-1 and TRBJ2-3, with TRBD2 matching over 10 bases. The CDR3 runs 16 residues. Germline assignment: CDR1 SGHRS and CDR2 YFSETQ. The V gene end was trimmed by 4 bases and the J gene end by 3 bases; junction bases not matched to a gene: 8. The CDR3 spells CASSESGGGLTDTQYF. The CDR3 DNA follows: TGCGCCAGCAGCGAGAGCGGGGGGGGTCTGACAGATACGCAGTATTTT.

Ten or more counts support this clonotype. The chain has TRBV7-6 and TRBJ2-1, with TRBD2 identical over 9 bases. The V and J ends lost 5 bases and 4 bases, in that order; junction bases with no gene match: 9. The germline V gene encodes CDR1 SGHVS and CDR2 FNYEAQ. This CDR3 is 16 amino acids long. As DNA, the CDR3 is TGTGCCAGCAGCCAGGGCGCTAGCGGGGATTACAATGAGCAGTTCTTC. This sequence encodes CASSQGASGDYNEQFF.

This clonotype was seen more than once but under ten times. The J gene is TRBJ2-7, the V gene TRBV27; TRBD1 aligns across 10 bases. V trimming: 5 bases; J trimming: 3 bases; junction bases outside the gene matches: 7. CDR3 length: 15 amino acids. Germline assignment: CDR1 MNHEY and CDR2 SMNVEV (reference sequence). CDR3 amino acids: CASSLRTGGIYEQYF. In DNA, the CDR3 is TGTGCCAGCAGTCTAAGGACAGGGGGGATCTACGAGCAGTACTTC.

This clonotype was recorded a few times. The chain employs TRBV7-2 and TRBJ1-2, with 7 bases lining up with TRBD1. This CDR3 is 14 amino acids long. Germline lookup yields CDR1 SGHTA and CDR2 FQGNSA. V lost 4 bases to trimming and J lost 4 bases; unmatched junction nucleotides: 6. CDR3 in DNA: TGTGCCAGCAGCTCCCCCCGGACAGGCTATGGCTACACCTTC. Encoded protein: CASSSPRTGYGYTF.

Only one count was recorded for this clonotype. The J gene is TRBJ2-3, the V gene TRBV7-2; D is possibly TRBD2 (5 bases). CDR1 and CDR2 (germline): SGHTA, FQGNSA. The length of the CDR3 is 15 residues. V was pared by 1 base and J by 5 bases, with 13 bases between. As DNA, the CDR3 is TGTGCCAGCAGCTTAGTCGTGGGAGTAGGAGATACGCAGTATTTT. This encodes CASSLVVGVGDTQYF.

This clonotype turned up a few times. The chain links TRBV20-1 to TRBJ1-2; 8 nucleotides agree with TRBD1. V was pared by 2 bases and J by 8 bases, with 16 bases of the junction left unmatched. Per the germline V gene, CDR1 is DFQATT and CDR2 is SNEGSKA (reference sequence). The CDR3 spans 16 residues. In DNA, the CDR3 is TGCAGTGCTAGAAAAGGAGACCCGGGACAGGACCACGGCTACACCTTC. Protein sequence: CSARKGDPGQDHGYTF.

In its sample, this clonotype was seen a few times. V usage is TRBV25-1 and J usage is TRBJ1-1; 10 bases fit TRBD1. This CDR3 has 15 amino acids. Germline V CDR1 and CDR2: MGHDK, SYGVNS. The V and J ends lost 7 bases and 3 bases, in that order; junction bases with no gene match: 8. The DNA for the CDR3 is TGTGCCAGCAAGGATCTCGGGACAGGGGACACTGAAGCTTTCTTT. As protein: CASKDLGTGDTEAFF.